Each of the 6 T cell receptor beta chains below was sequenced from the same sample in a study of human T cells and chemical hapten exposure. MiXCR, run by TCRdb on the RACE reads, gives a single entry per CDR3 protein. This sample carries approximately 86,000 distinct CDR3 sequences, roughly a tenth of them seen once, and the ten largest clones take approximately 1%. Time point specified: patch test 3, about 24 weeks after DPC sensitization. The treatment denotes: therapeutic diphenylcyclopropenone sensitization with weekly scalp DPC. The sample here was whole blood, taken in connection with sensitization to the hapten diphenylcyclopropenone (DPC). These receptors originate from a woman aged 30 to 39 with alopecia areata. Some clones in this sample may be carry-over from other donors' samples.

This clonotype was seen at least ten times. The CDR3 DNA sequence: TGCGCCAGCAGCCCAGACAGGGACTACTCTGGAAACACCATATATTTT. Its protein product is CASSPDRDYSGNTIYF. The chain couples TRBV4-1 to TRBJ1-3; 7 bases agree with TRBD1. The J segment lost 0 bases and the V segment lost 4 bases, leaving 6 bases of the junction unmatched. This CDR3 has 16 amino acids. The germline V gene has CDR1 MGHRA and CDR2 YSYEKL.

This clonotype was observed at least ten times. V is TRBV3-1 and J is TRBJ2-3; TRBD2 agrees at 7 bases. The length of the CDR3 is 10 residues. CDR1 is LGHDT and CDR2 is YNNKEL in the germline V gene (reference sequence). V lost 8 bases and J lost 8; bases outside the gene matches: 1. The CDR3 here is CASSGGTQYF. CDR3 DNA sequence: TGTGCCAGCTCGGGGGGTACGCAGTATTTT.

In nucleotides, the CDR3 is TGTGCCAGCAGAGGGGACAGATACAATGAGCAGTTCTTC. It is translated as CASRGDRYNEQFF. The chain has TRBV2 and TRBJ2-1; TRBD1 agrees at 7 bases. Germline assignment: CDR1 SNHLY and CDR2 FYNNEI. CDR3 size: 13 residues. Unmatched junction bases numbered 3, after V lost 6 bases and J lost 4 bases.

This clonotype was detected ten times or more. This chain links TRBV18 with TRBJ2-2; D is uncertain. Trimming took 0 bases from V and 4 from J, leaving 3 bases between them. CDR1 and CDR2 from the germline V gene are KGHSH and LQKENI. CDR3 length: 13 amino acids. The CDR3 is CASSPPGTGELFF. DNA of the CDR3: TGTGCCAGCTCACCACCCGGCACCGGGGAGCTGTTTTTT.

V gene TRBV6-2 or TRBV6-3 combines with J gene TRBJ2-5, with 8 bases fitting TRBD2. There are 17 residues in the CDR3. With V trimmed by 0 bases and J by 5 bases, 11 bases remained unmatched. Germline CDR1 is MNHEY and CDR2 is SVGEGT. The CDR3 protein is CASSYSVAGGSRETQYF. The CDR3 nucleotides read TGTGCCAGCAGTTACTCGGTGGCGGGAGGAAGCCGGGAGACCCAGTACTTC.

This clonotype appeared a few times. In DNA, the CDR3 is TGTGCCTGGACCTCTCGGGAAAAACTGTTTTTT. Its protein product is CAWTSREKLFF. The V call is TRBV30, the J call TRBJ1-4; no clear D gene. Per the germline V gene, CDR1 is GTSNPN and CDR2 is SVGIG (reference sequence). This CDR3 comprises 11 residues. V shed 4 bases and J shed 8 bases, with 8 bases lying between them. Full variable domain (remainder filled in from reference TRBV30 and TRBJ1-4): SQTIHQWPATLVQPVGSPLSLECTVEGTSNPNLYWYRQAAGRGLQLLFYSVGIGQISSEVPQNLSASRPQDRQFILSSKKLLLSDSGFYLCAWTSREKLFFGSGTQLSVL.